This T cell receptor beta chain was found in a study of EBV T-cell therapy then PD-1 blockade in nasopharyngeal carcinoma. On this clone: Antigen specificity is unknown.

The treatment is: AdE1-LMPpoly-expanded autologous EBV-specific T-cell therapy followed by anti-PD-1 nivolumab. This CDR3 has 17 amino acids. V shed 4 bases and J shed 6 bases, with 22 bases lying between them. The germline gives CDR1 SGHNT, CDR2 YYREEE (reference sequence). Assay: immunoSEQ multiplex PCR; the TCRdb copy retains only in-frame clones and omits some. Here the sample spans roughly 21,000 clones, over 75% being singletons. J is TRBJ2-2 and V is TRBV5-4, with D tentatively TRBD1 or TRBD2 (6 bases each). The sample consisted of CD8+ T cells from blood, taken at day 61 from a patient whose treatment included autologous EBV-specific T cells and nivolumab. This sequence was found in a man aged 40-49 years with nasopharyngeal carcinoma. DNA for the CDR3: TGTGCCAGCAGCCGGACACTGACAGGAGGGAATCCCGGGGAGCTGTTTTTT. Protein sequence: CASSRTLTGGNPGELFF.